These 32 T cell receptor beta chains share one sample of origin, sequenced in a study of blood T cell repertoires in COVID-19. Sequencing was performed with immunoSEQ multiplex PCR; in TCRdb, only in-frame clones are kept and a portion is missing. The data show approximately 260,000 clones, approximately 82% seen once. The sequencing input was peripheral blood. The source is a woman aged 80 or over with active or convalescent COVID-19.

Comments on this clone: Other DNA sequences in this sample translate to the same CDR3. This rearrangement joins TRBV11-3 to TRBJ2-7; TRBD2 might be the D (6 bases). The CDR3 runs 13 residues. V lost 3 bases to trimming and J lost 4 bases, with 10 bases between them. Germline V CDR1 and CDR2: SGHNT, YENEEA. The CDR3 nucleotides are TGTGCCAGCAGCTTGGGACTCGAATACGAGCAGTACTTC. Its protein product is CASSLGLEYEQYF.

V usage is TRBV5-1 and J usage is TRBJ1-3, with TRBD1 matching over 8 bases. The J segment lost 8 bases and the V segment lost 0 bases, leaving 4 bases of the junction unmatched. Germline loops: CDR1 SGHRS, CDR2 YFSETQ. CDR3 length equals 14 residues. CDR3: CASSLEGTGDTIYF. The CDR3 coding sequence is TGCGCCAGCAGCTTGGAAGGGACAGGCGACACCATATATTTT.

This chain uses TRBV19 with TRBJ1-3, with TRBD1 matching over 8 bases. CDR3 length equals 16 residues. V dropped 4 bases and J dropped 0; count of bases not matched to a gene: 5. Germline lookup yields CDR1 LNHDA and CDR2 SQIVND (reference sequence). The CDR3 reads CASSTTGGPSGNTIYF. The CDR3 coding sequence is TGTGCCAGTAGTACAACAGGGGGTCCCTCTGGAAACACCATATATTTT.

The chain recombines TRBV28 with TRBJ2-5; TRBD2 matches 16 bases. The CDR3 covers 17 residues. The junction had 3 bases not matched to a gene; V was cut back by 3 bases and J by 2 bases. Germline V gene data show CDR1 as MDHEN and CDR2 as SYDVKM. In nucleotides, the CDR3 is TGTGCCAGCAGTTTGGGGACTAGCGGGGGGGGTCAAGAGACCCAGTACTTC. It encodes CASSLGTSGGGQETQYF.

Only one count was recorded for this clone. The chain employs TRBV5-6 and TRBJ1-3, with 9 bases fitting TRBD1. This CDR3 comprises 15 residues. Trimming took 4 bases from V and 2 from J; bases not matched to a gene: 4. The germline V gene has CDR1 SGHDT and CDR2 YYEEEE. CDR3 nucleotides: TGTGCCAGCAGCCCCGGGACAGGGCCTGGAAACACCATATATTTT. This sequence encodes CASSPGTGPGNTIYF.

The gene calls are TRBV6-1 and TRBJ1-4; D is uncertain. The V and J ends lost 3 bases and 9 bases respectively, with 14 bases between them. This CDR3 contains 14 residues. From germline, CDR1 is MNHNS and CDR2 SASEGT. As DNA, the CDR3 is TGTGCCAGCAGTGAGACTGGCGGTGCTAAAAAACTGTTTTTT. Protein product: CASSETGGAKKLFF.

The chain links TRBV5-6 to TRBJ1-3; tentatively, D is TRBD1 (5 bases). CDR1 is SGHDT, CDR2 YYEEEE, per germline. Trimming removed 2 bases at V and 1 base at J, with 10 bases between. The CDR3 totals 15 residues. CDR3 sequence reads: CASSFPGGSGNTIYF. The CDR3 DNA follows: TGTGCCAGCAGCTTCCCGGGGGGTTCTGGAAACACCATATATTTT.

The chain links TRBV9 to TRBJ2-1; D remains ambiguous. Germline lookup yields CDR1 SGDLS and CDR2 YYNGEE. CDR3 size: 15 residues. Deletions cut 4 bases from V and 1 base from J, with 12 bases between. CDR3 in DNA: TGTGCCAGCAGCATAGCCGGTTTTTCCTACAATGAGCAGTTCTTC. Translation: CASSIAGFSYNEQFF.

The chain is built from TRBV7-9 and TRBJ1-1; maybe TRBD1 (6 bases). The germline gives CDR1 SEHNR, CDR2 FQNEAQ (reference sequence). V lost 0 bases to trimming and J lost 6 bases, with 17 bases between them. CDR3 length equals 16 residues. The CDR3 protein is CASSLAYIDRTAEAFF. In DNA form, the CDR3 reads TGTGCCAGCAGCTTAGCCTATATTGACAGGACCGCTGAAGCTTTCTTT.

The rearrangement links TRBV2 to TRBJ1-1; 7 bases map to TRBD1. Germline values: CDR1 SNHLY, CDR2 FYNNEI. The V and J ends lost 5 bases and 4 bases, in that order; junction bases with no gene match: 4. The CDR3 extends over 13 amino acids. CDR3 region: CASSMAGGTEAFF. CDR3 DNA: TGTGCCAGCAGTATGGCAGGGGGCACTGAAGCTTTCTTT.

The rearrangement uses TRBV3-1 (or the pseudogene TRBV3-2) and TRBJ2-5, with no clear D. Germline V gives CDR1 LGHDT, CDR2 YNNKEL (reference sequence). The CDR3 totals 13 residues. Trimming cost V 1 base and J 2 bases, with 5 bases left between them. CDR3 nucleotides: TGTGCCAGCAGCCAAGCAGATCAAGAGACCCAGTACTTC. Translating it yields CASSQADQETQYF.

The V call is TRBV28, the J call TRBJ2-4; maybe TRBD2 (6 bases). Per germline, CDR1 MDHEN and CDR2 SYDVKM. There are 15 residues in the CDR3. V was pared by 6 bases and J by 0 bases, with 12 bases between. CDR3 loop: CASSPPGVAKNIQYF. The CDR3 DNA reads as TGTGCCAGCAGCCCCCCGGGGGTAGCCAAAAACATTCAGTACTTC.

The chain is built from TRBV13 and TRBJ2-7, with TRBD2 matching over 12 bases. CDR1 is PRHDT, CDR2 FYEKMQ, per germline (reference sequence). V shed 0 bases, J shed 7 bases, and the junction held 7 bases outside the gene matches. The CDR3 loop spans 16 amino acids. CDR3 nucleotide sequence: TGTGCCAGCAGCTTAGGTCTAGCGGGAGGGCTGCGAGAGCAGTACTTC. Its protein is CASSLGLAGGLREQYF.

V gene TRBV9 combines with J gene TRBJ2-3, with 11 bases identical to TRBD2. J lost 2 bases, V lost 2 bases, and 4 bases had no gene match. The CDR3 loop spans 16 amino acids. Per germline, CDR1 SGDLS and CDR2 YYNGEE. CDR3 residues: CASSVGTSGTTDTQYF. CDR3 nucleotides: TGTGCCAGCAGCGTCGGGACTAGCGGAACCACAGATACGCAGTATTTT.

J is TRBJ2-1 and V is TRBV30; possible D gene TRBD2, 5 bases. Trimming took off 3 bases at V and 0 bases at J, with 12 bases between the two ends. Looked up from germline, CDR1 is GTSNPN and CDR2 is SVGIG (reference sequence). The CDR3 is 15 residues long. CDR3 DNA sequence: TGTGCCTGGAGGGTTACTAGGAGCTCCTACAATGAGCAGTTCTTC. It codes for CAWRVTRSSYNEQFF. The whole variable domain, filled in from reference TRBV30 and TRBJ2-1, reads SQTIHQWPATLVQPVGSPLSLECTVEGTSNPNLYWYRQAAGRGLQLLFYSVGIGQISSEVPQNLSASRPQDRQFILSSKKLLLSDSGFYLCAWRVTRSSYNEQFFGPGTRLTVL.

The rearrangement links TRBV19 to TRBJ2-3; 7 positions match TRBD2. Trimming cost V 5 bases and J 1 base; bases outside gene matches: 15. The CDR3 covers 18 residues. Germline CDR1 and CDR2: LNHDA and SQIVND (reference sequence). CDR3 in amino acids: CASSLWGPSAGGTDTQYF. CDR3 sequence (DNA): TGTGCCAGTAGTTTATGGGGTCCCTCGGCGGGGGGCACAGATACGCAGTATTTT.

The chain employs TRBV20-1 and TRBJ2-7, with TRBD2 matching over 10 bases. This CDR3 region has 14 residues. CDR1 DFQATT and CDR2 SNEGSKA come from the germline V gene (reference sequence). The trim removed 3 bases at V and 8 bases at J, leaving 10 bases unmatched. The CDR3 loop reads CSASLAGALRKQYF. DNA of the CDR3: TGCAGTGCTAGTCTAGCGGGGGCCCTACGAAAGCAGTACTTC.

Notes on this clone: Relative to the germline gene, one junction end is altered; a read error may explain this. V is TRBV19 and J is TRBJ2-4; 7 nucleotides match TRBD1. This CDR3 comprises 13 residues. The germline gives CDR1 LNHDA, CDR2 SQIVND (reference sequence). This CDR3 is CASSPRDSPSTDF. CDR3 in DNA: TGTGCCAGTAGTCCAAGGGACAGCCCGTCTACGGACTTC.

This clone was counted between two and nine times. The chain combines TRBV28 with TRBJ1-1; a possible D gene is TRBD1 (5 bases). The CDR3 extends over 15 amino acids. CDR1 MDHEN and CDR2 SYDVKM come from the germline V gene. With 6 bases removed from V and 6 bases from J, the gap between germline ends came to 20 bases. For the CDR3, the DNA is TGTGCCAGCAGCATCCCCGGGAGGGGCGCGCCTGAAGCTTTCTTT. Translating it yields CASSIPGRGAPEAFF.

The V gene is TRBV7-8, the J gene TRBJ2-3; possible D gene TRBD1, 6 bases. Per the germline V gene, CDR1 is SGHVS and CDR2 is FQNEAQ. CDR3 length: 15 amino acids. Trimming took 7 bases from V and 6 from J, leaving 20 bases between them. The DNA of the CDR3 is TGTGCCAGCAAGAATCCCGGGACAAGCAGGGATACGCAGTATTTT. Translation gives CASKNPGTSRDTQYF.

CDR3 bases: TGTGCCTGGAGTGTACCCGGAGACCCTGAAGCTTTCTTT. It is translated as CAWSVPGDPEAFF. The chain is built from TRBV30 and TRBJ1-1; D gene ambiguous. The CDR3 runs to 13 residues. Germline V lookup: CDR1 GTSNPN, CDR2 SVGIG (reference sequence). Trimming took off 0 bases at V and 6 bases at J, with 11 bases between the two ends.

The V and J genes are TRBV7-9 and TRBJ2-7; D is ambiguous. The germline V gene encodes CDR1 SEHNR and CDR2 FQNEAQ (reference sequence). The V gene lost 4 bases and the J gene lost 2 bases, with 15 bases spanning the gap. This CDR3 contains 15 residues. The CDR3 is CASSSGSQTTYEQYF. DNA for the CDR3: TGTGCCAGCAGCTCCGGTTCGCAGACAACCTACGAGCAGTACTTC.

The chain uses TRBV2 and TRBJ1-4; 7 nucleotides match TRBD1. This CDR3 contains 16 residues. J lost 2 bases, V lost 5 bases, and 8 bases had no gene match. Germline CDR1 reads SNHLY; CDR2 reads FYNNEI. CDR3 loop: CASSTQGQLTNEKLFF. The DNA for the CDR3 is TGTGCCAGCAGTACTCAGGGACAGCTTACTAATGAAAAACTGTTTTTT.

J is TRBJ1-6 and V is TRBV7-9, with D unresolved. V gave up 2 bases and J gave up 4 bases, with 6 bases separating them. The CDR3 is made up of 14 amino acids. From germline, CDR1 is SEHNR and CDR2 FQNEAQ (reference sequence). CDR3 nucleotides: TGTGCCAGCAGCTTAACACAGTATAATTCACCCCTCCACTTT. Residues: CASSLTQYNSPLHF.

This clone was found a few times. The rearrangement uses TRBV28 and TRBJ2-2; 9 bases map to TRBD1. V gave up 4 bases and J gave up 6 bases; unmatched junction bases: 6. This CDR3 contains 15 residues. The germline gives CDR1 MDHEN, CDR2 SYDVKM. The CDR3 DNA sequence: TGTGCCAGCAGTTCGGGACAGGGAGGCGCCGGGGAGCTGTTTTTT. Protein: CASSSGQGGAGELFF.

This clone was seen only a few times. The genes are TRBV7-2 and TRBJ1-2; the D gene is possibly TRBD1 (6 bases). Germline CDR1 reads SGHTA; CDR2 reads FQGNSA. The CDR3 consists of 14 residues. The ends were cut back, 0 bases at V and 7 bases at J, with 12 bases in the middle. CDR3 coding DNA: TGTGCCAGCAGCTTAGCTGCAGGGGCCGGTGGCTACACCTTC. Its protein is CASSLAAGAGGYTF.

V usage is TRBV2 and J usage is TRBJ1-2, with 9 bases that match TRBD1. CDR3 length: 15 amino acids. Germline lookup yields CDR1 SNHLY and CDR2 FYNNEI. V lost 6 bases and J lost 4; bases outside the gene matches: 9. CDR3 nucleotides: TGTGCCAGCAGCCTAACCGGGACAGGGACCTATGGCTACACCTTC. Translation: CASSLTGTGTYGYTF.

The rearrangement links TRBV12-3 or TRBV12-4 to TRBJ1-5; 7 bases map to TRBD1. Trimming removed 4 bases from V and 7 bases from J; junction bases left unmatched: 4. The length of the CDR3 is 13 residues. CDR3 sequence reads: CASSSWGQQPQHF. CDR3 in DNA: TGTGCCAGCAGTTCCTGGGGACAGCAGCCCCAGCATTTT.

The V call is TRBV28, the J call TRBJ1-5; 8 bases match TRBD1. The CDR3 loop spans 15 amino acids. The junction had 8 bases not matched to a gene; V was cut back by 5 bases and J by 5 bases. Germline V gene lookup returns CDR1 MDHEN and CDR2 SYDVKM. The CDR3, as DNA: TGTGCCAGCAGTCGGACAGGGCTGATAGATCAGCCCCAGCATTTT. This sequence encodes CASSRTGLIDQPQHF.

About this clone itself: One end of the junction does not line up with germline, which may come from a read error. V usage is TRBV7-9 and J usage is TRBJ1-2; D not resolved. CDR3 length: 11 amino acids. Germline values: CDR1 SEHNR, CDR2 FQNEAQ (reference sequence). CDR3 protein: CASSYNNGYTF. The CDR3 DNA is TGTGCCAGCAGCTATAACAATGGCTACACCTTC.

CDR3: CASSYLRAGGHEQYF. The CDR3 DNA reads as TGTGCCAGCAGTTATCTCCGAGCGGGAGGTCACGAGCAGTACTTC. This chain connects TRBV6-5 to TRBJ2-7; 9 bases line up with TRBD2. CDR3 size: 15 residues. Germline V CDR1 and CDR2: MNHEY, SVGAGI. V was clipped by 3 bases and J by 5 bases; unmatched bases: 8.

This clone turned up a few times. The chain is built from TRBV10-3 and TRBJ1-2; maybe TRBD1 (6 bases). CDR3 length: 17 residues. The V end was cut by 5 bases, the J end by 0 bases, with 19 bases between. Germline V gene sequence: CDR1 ENHRY, CDR2 SYGVKD. The CDR3, as DNA: TGTGCCATCAGTCTGGCTTCCGGGGGGCGTCCTAACTATGGCTACACCTTC. The encoded protein is CAISLASGGRPNYGYTF.